This T cell receptor delta chain was identified in a study of gamma-delta chains in newborns, infants, children (dated by TCRdb to about 2019). Notes on the research overall: In the study title, it is stated that polyclonal expansion of innate gammadelta T cells is driven by microbial exposure immediately after birth. How innate gammadelta T cell populations in human newborns were shaped by microbial exposure immediately after birth was investigated in the study.

In this sample, this clone turned up a few times. Its antigen target is currently unknown. No per-base quality is available; no much larger clone lies one base away. The CDR3 contains 22 residues, cysteine and phenylalanine counted. Solely the CDR3 DNA is kept, with 66 bases framed from the first base. CDR1 is given as TSESDYY and CDR2 as QEAYKQQN, both from the germline V gene. V sheds 4 bases and J sheds 0 bases, leaving 34 bases between their ends. The listed sequencing device is Illumina MiSeq. TCRdb called clones from the public reads with CATT, and repeated DNA sequences were later combined into one row. This sample holds approximately 11,000 delta-chain clones; about 8.8% were observed only once. The ten biggest clones cover approximately 3.8% of the sample.

The V and J genes are TRAV38-2/DV8 and TRDJ1; the D gene is perhaps TRDD3, from 6 matching bases. Sample: blood. This receptor was taken from a child who was a newborn, infant or young child, either healthy, febrile or measles-vaccinated (not recorded which). The DNA sequence reads TGTGCTTATAGGGGGGCCGGTATGATTCTGGCTGGGGACCTAGGGGACACCGATAAACTCATCTTT. Translated, it reads CAYRGAGMILAGDLGDTDKLIF.